Sequencing of this T cell receptor beta chain was carried out in a study of vaccination and CD4 T cells after COVID-19. Cultured CD4+ T cell DNA was sequenced using the Oncomine TCR Beta short-read assay. From the PCR reads, TCRdb called clonotypes with MiXCR, one entry per CDR3 protein. Of fewer than 16,000 distinct CDR3 sequences detected, around 53% appear once; the ten largest clones hold about a tenth. Specified treatment: roughly nine-day PBMC culture with coronavirus spike peptide pools or control peptides (ViraFEST assay). About this clonotype itself: Its specificity is not known.

The sample consisted of CD4+ T cells from blood, cultured in vitro. This TCR derives from a human donor who had recovered from COVID-19.

Here the CDR3 reads CSARDPLAGGQGGELFF. The CDR3 DNA reads TGCAGTGCTAGAGATCCCCTAGCGGGGGGGCAGGGCGGGGAGCTGTTTTTT. This chain links TRBV20-1 with TRBJ2-2, with TRBD2 matching 12 bases. CDR3 size: 17 residues. Germline CDR1 DFQATT, CDR2 SNEGSKA (reference sequence). The V gene end was trimmed by 0 bases and the J gene end by 7 bases; junction bases not matched to a gene: 9.